This entry features one T cell receptor beta chain sequence. The data are from a study of OX40 agonist ivuxolimab in advanced cancers. This CDR3 contains 12 residues. V dropped 6 bases and J dropped 6 bases, with 8 bases sitting between them. Germline V gene lookup returns CDR1 SNHLY and CDR2 FYNNEI. Libraries were prepared by immunoSEQ multiplex PCR; TCRdb keeps only in-frame clonotypes and omits some of them. The sample holds about 48,000 clones, 88% seen once. The sequencing here drew on CD4+ or CD8+ T cells sorted from blood, taken in a trial of the OX40 agonist ivuxolimab. This sequence originates from an adult with an advanced solid tumor such as melanoma, head and neck, liver or kidney cancer. The V and J genes are TRBV2 and TRBJ2-2, with D uncertain. CDR3 residues: CASRPGAGELFF. DNA of the CDR3: TGTGCCAGCAGGCCTGGGGCCGGGGAGCTGTTTTTT.